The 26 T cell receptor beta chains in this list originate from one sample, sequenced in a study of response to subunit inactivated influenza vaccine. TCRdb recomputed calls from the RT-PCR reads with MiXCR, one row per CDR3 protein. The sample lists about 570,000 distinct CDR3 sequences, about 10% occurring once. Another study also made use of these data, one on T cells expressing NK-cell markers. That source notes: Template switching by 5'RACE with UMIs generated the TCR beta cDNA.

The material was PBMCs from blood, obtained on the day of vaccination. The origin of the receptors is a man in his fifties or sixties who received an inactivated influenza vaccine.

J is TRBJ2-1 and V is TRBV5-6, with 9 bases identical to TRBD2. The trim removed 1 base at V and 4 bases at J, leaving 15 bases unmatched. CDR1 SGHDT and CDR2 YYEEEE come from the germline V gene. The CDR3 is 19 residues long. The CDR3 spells CASSLRVLIAGARYNEQFF. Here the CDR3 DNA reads TGTGCCAGCAGCTTGCGGGTTTTAATAGCGGGAGCTAGGTACAATGAGCAGTTCTTC.

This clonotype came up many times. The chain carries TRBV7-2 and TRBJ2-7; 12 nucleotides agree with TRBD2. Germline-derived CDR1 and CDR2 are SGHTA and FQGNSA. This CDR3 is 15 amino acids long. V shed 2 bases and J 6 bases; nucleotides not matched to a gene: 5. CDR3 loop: CASSLRTSGVGEQYF. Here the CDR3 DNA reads TGTGCCAGCAGCTTAAGGACTAGCGGGGTAGGCGAGCAGTACTTC.

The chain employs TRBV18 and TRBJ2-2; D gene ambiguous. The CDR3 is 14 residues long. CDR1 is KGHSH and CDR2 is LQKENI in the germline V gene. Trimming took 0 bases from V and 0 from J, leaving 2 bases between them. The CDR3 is CASSPPPNTGELFF. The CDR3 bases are TGTGCCAGCTCACCACCGCCGAACACCGGGGAGCTGTTTTTT. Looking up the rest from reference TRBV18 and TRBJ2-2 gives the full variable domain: NAGVMQNPRHLVRRRGQEARLRCSPMKGHSHVYWYRQLPEEGLKFMVYLQKENIIDESGMPKERFSAEFPKEGPSILRIQQVVRGDSAAYFCASSPPPNTGELFFGEGSRLTVL.

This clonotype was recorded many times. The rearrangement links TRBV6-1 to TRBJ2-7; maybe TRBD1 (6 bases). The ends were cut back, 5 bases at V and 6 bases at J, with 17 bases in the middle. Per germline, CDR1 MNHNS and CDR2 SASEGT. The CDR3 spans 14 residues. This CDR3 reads CASSLSLQGVEQYF. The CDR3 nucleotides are TGTGCCAGCAGTCTCAGTTTACAGGGAGTCGAGCAGTACTTC.

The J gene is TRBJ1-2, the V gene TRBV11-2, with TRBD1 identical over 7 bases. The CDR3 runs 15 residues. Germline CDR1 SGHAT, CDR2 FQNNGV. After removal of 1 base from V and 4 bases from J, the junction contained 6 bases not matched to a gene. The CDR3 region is CASSLGTGSPYGYTF. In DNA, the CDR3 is TGTGCCAGCAGCTTAGGGACAGGTTCACCCTATGGCTACACCTTC.

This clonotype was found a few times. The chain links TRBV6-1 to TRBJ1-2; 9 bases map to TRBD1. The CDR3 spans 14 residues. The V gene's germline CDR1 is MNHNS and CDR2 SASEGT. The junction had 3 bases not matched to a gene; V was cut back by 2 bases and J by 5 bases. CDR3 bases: TGTGCCAGCAGTGAAACAGGGGGCGGGTATGGCTACACCTTC. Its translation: CASSETGGGYGYTF.

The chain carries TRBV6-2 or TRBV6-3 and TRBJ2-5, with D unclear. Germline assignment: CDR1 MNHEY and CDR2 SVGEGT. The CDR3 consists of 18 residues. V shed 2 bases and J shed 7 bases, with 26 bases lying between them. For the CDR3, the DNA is TGTGCCAGCAGTTACAGCTTGCTTGGCGACGGTCGACGAGTGACCCAGTACTTC. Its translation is CASSYSLLGDGRRVTQYF.

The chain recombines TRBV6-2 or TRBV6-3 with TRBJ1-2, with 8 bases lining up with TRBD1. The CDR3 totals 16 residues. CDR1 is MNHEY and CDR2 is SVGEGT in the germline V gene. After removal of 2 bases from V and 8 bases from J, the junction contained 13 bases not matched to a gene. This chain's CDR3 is CASSYPRTGRRKGYTF. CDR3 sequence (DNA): TGTGCCAGCAGTTACCCCCGGACAGGGAGAAGAAAAGGCTACACCTTC.

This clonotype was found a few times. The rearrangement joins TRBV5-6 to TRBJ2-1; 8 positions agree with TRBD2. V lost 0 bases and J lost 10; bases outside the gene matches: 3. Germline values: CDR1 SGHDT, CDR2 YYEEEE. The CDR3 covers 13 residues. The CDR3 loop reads CASSLGTSHEQFF. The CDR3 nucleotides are TGTGCCAGCAGCTTGGGGACTAGCCACGAGCAGTTCTTC.

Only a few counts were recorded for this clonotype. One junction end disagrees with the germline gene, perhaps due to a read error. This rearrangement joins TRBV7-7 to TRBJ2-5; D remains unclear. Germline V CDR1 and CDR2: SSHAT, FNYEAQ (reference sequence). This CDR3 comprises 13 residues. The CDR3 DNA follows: TGTGCTAGCAGTACAGACCTGGAAGAGACCCAGTACTTC. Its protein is CASSTDLEETQYF.

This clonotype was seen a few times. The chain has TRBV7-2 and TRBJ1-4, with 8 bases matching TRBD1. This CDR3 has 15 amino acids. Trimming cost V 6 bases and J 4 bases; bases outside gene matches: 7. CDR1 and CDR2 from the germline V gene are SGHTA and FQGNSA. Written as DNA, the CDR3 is TGTGCCAGCAGTTTTACAGGGGGGGGTAATGAAAAACTGTTTTTT. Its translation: CASSFTGGGNEKLFF.

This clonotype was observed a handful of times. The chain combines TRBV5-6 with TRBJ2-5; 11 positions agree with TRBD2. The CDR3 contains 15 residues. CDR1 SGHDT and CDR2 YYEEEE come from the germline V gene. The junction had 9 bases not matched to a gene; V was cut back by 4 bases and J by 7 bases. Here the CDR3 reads CASSTGLADRGTQYF. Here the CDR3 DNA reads TGTGCCAGCAGCACGGGACTAGCGGATAGGGGGACCCAGTACTTC.

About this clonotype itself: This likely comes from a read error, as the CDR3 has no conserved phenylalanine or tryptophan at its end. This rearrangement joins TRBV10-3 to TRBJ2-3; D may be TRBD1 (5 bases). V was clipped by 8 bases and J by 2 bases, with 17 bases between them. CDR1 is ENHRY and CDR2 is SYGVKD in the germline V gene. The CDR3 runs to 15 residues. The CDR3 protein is CAIGGALTITDTQYC. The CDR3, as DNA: TGTGCCATCGGTGGGGCCCTAACAATCACAGATACGCAGTATTGT.

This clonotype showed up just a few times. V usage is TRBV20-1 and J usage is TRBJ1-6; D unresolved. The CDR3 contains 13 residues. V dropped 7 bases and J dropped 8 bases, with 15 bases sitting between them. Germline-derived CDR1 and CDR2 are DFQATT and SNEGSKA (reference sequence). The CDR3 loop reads CSVLDGPHSPLHF. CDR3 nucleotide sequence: TGCAGTGTTTTAGACGGACCCCATTCACCCCTCCACTTT.

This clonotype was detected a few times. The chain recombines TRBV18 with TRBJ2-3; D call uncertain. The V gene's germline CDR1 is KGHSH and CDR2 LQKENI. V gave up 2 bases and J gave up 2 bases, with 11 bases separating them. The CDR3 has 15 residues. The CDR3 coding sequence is TGTGCCAGCTCACCAGGAATGGTCTTCACAGATACGCAGTATTTT. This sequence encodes CASSPGMVFTDTQYF.

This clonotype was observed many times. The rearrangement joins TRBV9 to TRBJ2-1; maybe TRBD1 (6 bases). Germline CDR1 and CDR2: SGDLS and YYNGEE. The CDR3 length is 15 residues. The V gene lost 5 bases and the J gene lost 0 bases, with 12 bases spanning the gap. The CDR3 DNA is TGTGCCAGCAGTGCTACAGGGAGCTCCTACAATGAGCAGTTCTTC. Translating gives CASSATGSSYNEQFF.

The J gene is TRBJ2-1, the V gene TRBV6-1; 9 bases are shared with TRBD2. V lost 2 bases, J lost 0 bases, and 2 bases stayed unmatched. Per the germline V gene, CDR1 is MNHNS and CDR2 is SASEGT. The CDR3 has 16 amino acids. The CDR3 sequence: CASSEYSGSSYNEQFF. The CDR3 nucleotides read TGTGCCAGCAGTGAATATAGCGGGAGCTCCTACAATGAGCAGTTCTTC.

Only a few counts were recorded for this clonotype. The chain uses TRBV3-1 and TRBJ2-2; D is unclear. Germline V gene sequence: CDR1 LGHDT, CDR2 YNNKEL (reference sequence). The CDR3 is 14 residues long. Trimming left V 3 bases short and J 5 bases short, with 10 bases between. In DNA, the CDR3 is TGTGCCAGCAGCCAGGCCCTTTCAACCGGGGAGCTGTTTTTT. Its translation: CASSQALSTGELFF.

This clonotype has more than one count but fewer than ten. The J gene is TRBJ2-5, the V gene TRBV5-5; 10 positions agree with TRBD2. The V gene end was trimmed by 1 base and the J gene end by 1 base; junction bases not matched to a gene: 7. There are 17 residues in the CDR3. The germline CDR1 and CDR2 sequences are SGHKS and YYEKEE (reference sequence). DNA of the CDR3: TGTGCCAGCAGCTTGTTTCCTAGCGGGAGTCCCCAAGAGACCCAGTACTTC. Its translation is CASSLFPSGSPQETQYF. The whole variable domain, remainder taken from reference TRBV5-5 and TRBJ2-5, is DAGVTQSPTHLIKTRGQQVTLRCSPISGHKSVSWYQQVLGQGPQFIFQYYEKEERGRGNFPDRFSARQFPNYSSELNVNALLLGDSALYLCASSLFPSGSPQETQYFGPGTRLLVL.

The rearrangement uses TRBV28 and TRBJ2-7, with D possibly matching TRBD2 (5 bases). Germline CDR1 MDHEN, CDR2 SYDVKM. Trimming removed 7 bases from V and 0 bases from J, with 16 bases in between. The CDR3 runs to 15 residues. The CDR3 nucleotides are TGTGCCAGCACCAATCCCCCCGGGAACTCCTACGAGCAGTACTTC. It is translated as CASTNPPGNSYEQYF.

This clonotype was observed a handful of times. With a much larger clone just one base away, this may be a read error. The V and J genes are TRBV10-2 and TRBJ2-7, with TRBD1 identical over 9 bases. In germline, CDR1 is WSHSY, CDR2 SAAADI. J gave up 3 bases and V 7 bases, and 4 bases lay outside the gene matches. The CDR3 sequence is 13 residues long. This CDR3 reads CASIRDRDYEQYF. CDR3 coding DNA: TGCGCCAGCATCCGGGACAGGGACTACGAGCAGTACTTC.

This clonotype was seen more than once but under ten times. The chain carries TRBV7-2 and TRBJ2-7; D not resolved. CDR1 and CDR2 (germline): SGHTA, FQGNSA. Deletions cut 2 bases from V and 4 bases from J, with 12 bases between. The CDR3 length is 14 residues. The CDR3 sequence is CASSLIEQGYEQYF. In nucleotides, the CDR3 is TGTGCCAGCAGCTTAATAGAACAAGGGTACGAGCAGTACTTC.

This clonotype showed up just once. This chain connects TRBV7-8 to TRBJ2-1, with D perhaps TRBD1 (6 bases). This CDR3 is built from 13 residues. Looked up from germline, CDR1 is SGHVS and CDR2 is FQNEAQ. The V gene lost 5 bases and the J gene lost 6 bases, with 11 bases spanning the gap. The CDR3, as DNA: TGTGCCAGCAGCCCAACAGGGTTCAATGAGCAGTTCTTC. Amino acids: CASSPTGFNEQFF.

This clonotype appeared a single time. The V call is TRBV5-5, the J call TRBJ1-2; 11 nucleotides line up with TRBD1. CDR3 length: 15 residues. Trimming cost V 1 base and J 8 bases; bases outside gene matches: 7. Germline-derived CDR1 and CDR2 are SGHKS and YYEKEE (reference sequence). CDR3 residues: CASSLLGTGGFGYTF. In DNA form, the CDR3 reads TGTGCCAGCAGCTTGTTAGGGACAGGGGGTTTCGGCTACACCTTC.

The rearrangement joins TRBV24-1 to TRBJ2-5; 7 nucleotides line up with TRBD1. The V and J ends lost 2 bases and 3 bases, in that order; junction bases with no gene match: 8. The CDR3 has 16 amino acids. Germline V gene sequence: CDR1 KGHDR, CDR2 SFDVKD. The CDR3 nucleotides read TGTGCCACCAGTGATTGGGGGACAGCAAAAAAAGAGACCCAGTACTTC. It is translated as CATSDWGTAKKETQYF.

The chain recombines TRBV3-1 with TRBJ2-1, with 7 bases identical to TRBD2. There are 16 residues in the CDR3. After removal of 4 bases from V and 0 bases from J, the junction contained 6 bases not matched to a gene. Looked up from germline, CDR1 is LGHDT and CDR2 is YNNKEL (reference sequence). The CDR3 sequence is CASSRGGGNSYNEQFF. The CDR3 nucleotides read TGTGCCAGCAGCCGGGGCGGGGGTAACTCCTACAATGAGCAGTTCTTC.